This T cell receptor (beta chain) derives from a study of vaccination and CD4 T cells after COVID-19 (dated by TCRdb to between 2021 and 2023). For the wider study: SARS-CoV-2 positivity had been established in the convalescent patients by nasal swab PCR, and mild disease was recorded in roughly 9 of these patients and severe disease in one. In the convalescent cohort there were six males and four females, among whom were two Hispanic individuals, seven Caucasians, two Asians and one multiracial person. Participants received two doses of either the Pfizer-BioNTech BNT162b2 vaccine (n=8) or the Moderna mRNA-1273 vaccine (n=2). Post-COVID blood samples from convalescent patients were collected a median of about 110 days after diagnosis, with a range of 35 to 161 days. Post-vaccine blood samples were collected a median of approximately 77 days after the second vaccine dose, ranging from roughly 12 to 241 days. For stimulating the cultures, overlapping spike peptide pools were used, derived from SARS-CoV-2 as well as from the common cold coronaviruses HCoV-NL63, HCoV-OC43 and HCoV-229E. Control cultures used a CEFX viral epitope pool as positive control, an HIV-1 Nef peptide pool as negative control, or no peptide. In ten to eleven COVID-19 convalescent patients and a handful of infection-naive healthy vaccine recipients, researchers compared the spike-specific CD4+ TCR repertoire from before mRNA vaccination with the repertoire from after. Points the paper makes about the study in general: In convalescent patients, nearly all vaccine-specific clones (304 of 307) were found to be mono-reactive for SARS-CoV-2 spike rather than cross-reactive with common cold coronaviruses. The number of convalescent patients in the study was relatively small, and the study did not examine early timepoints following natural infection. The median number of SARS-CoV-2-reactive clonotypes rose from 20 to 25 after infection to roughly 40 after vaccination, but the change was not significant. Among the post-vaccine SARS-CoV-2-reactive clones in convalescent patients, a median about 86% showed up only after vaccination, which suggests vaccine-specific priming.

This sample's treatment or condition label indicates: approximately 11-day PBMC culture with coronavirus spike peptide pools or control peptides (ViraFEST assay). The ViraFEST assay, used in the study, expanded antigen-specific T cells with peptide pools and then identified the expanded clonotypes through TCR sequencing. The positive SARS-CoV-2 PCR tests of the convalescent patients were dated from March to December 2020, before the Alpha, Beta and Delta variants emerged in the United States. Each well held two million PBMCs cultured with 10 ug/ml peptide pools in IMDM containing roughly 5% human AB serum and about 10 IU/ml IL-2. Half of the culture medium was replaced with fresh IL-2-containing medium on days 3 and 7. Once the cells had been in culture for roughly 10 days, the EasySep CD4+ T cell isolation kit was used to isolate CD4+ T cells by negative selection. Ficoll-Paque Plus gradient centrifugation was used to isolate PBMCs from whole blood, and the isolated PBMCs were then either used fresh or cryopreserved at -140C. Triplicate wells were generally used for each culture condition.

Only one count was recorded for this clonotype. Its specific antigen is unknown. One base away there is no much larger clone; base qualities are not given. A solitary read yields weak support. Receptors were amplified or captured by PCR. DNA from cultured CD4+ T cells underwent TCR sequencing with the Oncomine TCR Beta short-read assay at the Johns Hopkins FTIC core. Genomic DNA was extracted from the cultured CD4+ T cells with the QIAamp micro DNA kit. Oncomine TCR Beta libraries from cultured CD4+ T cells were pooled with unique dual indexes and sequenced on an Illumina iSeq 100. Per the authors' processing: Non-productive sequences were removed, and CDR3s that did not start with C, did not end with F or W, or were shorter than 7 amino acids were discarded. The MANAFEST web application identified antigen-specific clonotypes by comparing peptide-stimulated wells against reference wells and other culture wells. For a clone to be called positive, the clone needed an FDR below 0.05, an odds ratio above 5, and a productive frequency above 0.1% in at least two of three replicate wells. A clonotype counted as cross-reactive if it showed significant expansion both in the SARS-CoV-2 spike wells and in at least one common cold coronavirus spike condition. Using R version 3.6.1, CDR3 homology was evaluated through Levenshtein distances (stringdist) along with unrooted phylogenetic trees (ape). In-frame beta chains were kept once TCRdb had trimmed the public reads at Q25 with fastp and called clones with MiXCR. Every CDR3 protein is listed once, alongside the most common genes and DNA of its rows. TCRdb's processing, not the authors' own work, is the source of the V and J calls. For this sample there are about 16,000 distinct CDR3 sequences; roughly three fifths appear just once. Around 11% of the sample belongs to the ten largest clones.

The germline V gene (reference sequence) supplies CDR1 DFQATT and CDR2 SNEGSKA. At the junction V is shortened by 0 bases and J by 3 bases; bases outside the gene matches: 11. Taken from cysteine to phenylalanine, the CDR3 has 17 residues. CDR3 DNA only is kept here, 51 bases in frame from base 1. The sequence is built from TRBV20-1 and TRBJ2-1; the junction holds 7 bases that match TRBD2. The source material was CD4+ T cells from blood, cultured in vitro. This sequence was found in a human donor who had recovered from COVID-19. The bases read TGCAGTGCTAGAGATATTAGTGGGAGGGCGCTCTACAATGAGCAGTTCTTC. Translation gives CSARDISGRALYNEQFF.